This is a list of T cell receptor beta chains from one sample in a study of cytomegalovirus exposure and HLA in healthy donors. Profiled with immunoSEQ multiplex PCR; TCRdb holds only in-frame clones, not every one. This sample has about 160,000 clones, with over 75% found just once. Sequenced input: PBMCs. The receptors come from a man in his forties or fifties in good health and CMV-seronegative. Both conserved end residues are part of each CDR3. The D gene is left open where the match is weak. Clone size is not always given. Where it is, it says once, few, many or a class for expanded clones.

V: TRBV29-1
D: NA
size: NA
J: TRBJ2-1
length: 13
DNA: TGCAGCGTTGAGGCAGACTCCTACAATGAGCAGTTCTTC
CDR3: CSVEADSYNEQFF

V: TRBV5-1
D: NA
size: NA
J: TRBJ1-2
length: 8
DNA: TGCGCCAGCACGGTGAACACCTTC
CDR3: CASTVNTF

V: TRBV15
D: TRBD1
size: NA
J: TRBJ2-7
length: 14
DNA: TGTGCCACCAGCAAGGGACAGGGAGGGGACGAGCAGTACTTC
CDR3: CATSKGQGGDEQYF

V: TRBV27
D: NA
size: NA
J: TRBJ2-7
length: 13
DNA: TGTGCCAGCAAGTTGGACAACTCCTACGAGCAGTACTTC
CDR3: CASKLDNSYEQYF

V: TRBV5-6
D: TRBD1
size: NA
J: TRBJ2-3
length: 14
DNA: TGTGCCAGCAGGGACAGGGATATCACAGATACGCAGTATTTT
CDR3: CASRDRDITDTQYF

V: TRBV30
D: NA
size: NA
J: TRBJ2-2
length: 13
DNA: TGTGCCTGGACCCTGGCCGACACCGGGGAGCTGTTTTTT
CDR3: CAWTLADTGELFF

V: TRBV25-1
D: TRBD1
size: NA
J: TRBJ1-1
length: 13
DNA: TGTGCCAGCAGTGGACCGGGACAGTATGAAGCTTTCTTT
CDR3: CASSGPGQYEAFF

V: TRBV25-1
D: TRBD1
size: NA
J: TRBJ1-2
length: 14
DNA: TGTGCCAGCAGTGGGGGACAGCCCTTCTATGGCTACACCTTC
CDR3: CASSGGQPFYGYTF

V: TRBV5-1
D: TRBD1
size: NA
J: TRBJ2-3
length: 14
DNA: TGCGCCAGCAGTCCCAGGGGGATAACAGATACGCAGTATTTT
CDR3: CASSPRGITDTQYF

V: TRBV6-6
D: TRBD1
size: few
J: TRBJ2-7
length: 15
DNA: TGTGCCAGCAGCGATCCGGGACAGGGGGCCTACGAGCAGTACTTC
CDR3: CASSDPGQGAYEQYF

V: TRBV10-1
D: TRBD1
size: once
J: TRBJ1-6
length: 14
DNA: TGCCCCACCGTCGGACAGGCGCTTTTTTCACCCCTCCACTTT
CDR3: CPTVGQALFSPLHF

V: TRBV7-2
D: TRBD1
size: once
J: TRBJ1-2
length: 14
DNA: TGTGCCAGCAGCAACGGGGACAGGGTGTATGGCTACACCTTC
CDR3: CASSNGDRVYGYTF

V: TRBV15
D: NA
size: NA
J: TRBJ1-2
length: 15
DNA: TGTGCCACCAGCAGAGATTTGAACTTAGCCTATGGCTACACCTTC
CDR3: CATSRDLNLAYGYTF

V: TRBV28
D: NA
size: NA
J: TRBJ2-7
length: 14
DNA: TGTGCCAGCAGTCGCGGGGACTCCCGCTACGAGCAGTACTTC
CDR3: CASSRGDSRYEQYF

V: TRBV5-4
D: NA
size: NA
J: TRBJ2-3
length: 15
DNA: TGTGCCAGCCGACGTATGGGGCGAGGAACAGATACGCAGTATTTT
CDR3: CASRRMGRGTDTQYF

V: TRBV7-3
D: NA
size: NA
J: TRBJ2-3
length: 14
DNA: TGTGCCAGCCGGGTAGGGGGGGCTGCAGATACGCAGTATTTT
CDR3: CASRVGGAADTQYF

V: TRBV7-8
D: NA
size: NA
J: TRBJ1-2
length: 14
DNA: TGTGCCAGCAGCTTAGTAGACACTAACTATGGCTACACCTTC
CDR3: CASSLVDTNYGYTF

V: TRBV5-4
D: NA
size: NA
J: TRBJ1-2
length: 14
DNA: TGTGCCAGCAGCCCCCCCGGGTTGGAGAATGGCTACACCTTC
CDR3: CASSPPGLENGYTF

V: TRBV19
D: NA
size: once
J: TRBJ2-2
length: 15
DNA: TGTGCCAGTAGTATAGACGCCAGGGCCCCCGGGGAGCTGTTTTTT
CDR3: CASSIDARAPGELFF

V: TRBV7-9
D: TRBD2
size: NA
J: TRBJ2-3
length: 15
DNA: TGTGCCAGCTTCCCTAGCGGGGCCCCCACAGATACGCAGTATTTT
CDR3: CASFPSGAPTDTQYF

V: TRBV28
D: NA
size: NA
J: TRBJ2-5
length: 14
DNA: TGTGCCAGCAGTTTTTCCGGGGGAGGTGAGACCCAGTACTTC
CDR3: CASSFSGGGETQYF

V: TRBV6-4
D: NA
size: NA
J: TRBJ2-1
length: 16
DNA: TGTGCCAGCAGTGACGGCCTAGCGGATAGGGGGGATGAGCAGTTCTTC
CDR3: CASSDGLADRGDEQFF

V: TRBV19
D: TRBD1
size: NA
J: TRBJ1-6
length: 15
DNA: TGTGCCAGTAGTTCCGGGACAGGGGATAATTCACCCCTCCACTTT
CDR3: CASSSGTGDNSPLHF

V: TRBV19
D: NA
size: NA
J: TRBJ2-5
length: 12
DNA: TGTGCCAGTAGTGCAGCGCGGGAGACCCAGTACTTC
CDR3: CASSAARETQYF

V: TRBV12-2
D: NA
size: NA
J: TRBJ2-1
length: 19
DNA: TGTGCAAGTCGCTTAAGGCCGCACCCCCCGGGACACGGGAGGGAGGTGCAGTTCTTC
CDR3: CASRLRPHPPGHGREVQFF

V: TRBV6-5
D: NA
size: NA
J: TRBJ2-7
length: 14
DNA: TGTGCCAGCAGTTACCGTCCAGGTTCCTTCGAGCAGTACTTC
CDR3: CASSYRPGSFEQYF

V: TRBV28
D: TRBD2
size: NA
J: TRBJ2-7
length: 14
DNA: TGTGCCAGCAGTTTATGGCTAGCGGGGGGCGAGCAGTACTTC
CDR3: CASSLWLAGGEQYF

V: TRBV5-1
D: NA
size: NA
J: TRBJ2-7
length: 13
DNA: TGCGCCAGCAGCTTCCAGGAATCCTACGAGCAGTACTTC
CDR3: CASSFQESYEQYF

V: TRBV5-1
D: NA
size: NA
J: TRBJ1-2
length: 14
DNA: TGCGCCAGCAGCTTTGGGGGCAGGAACTATGGCTACACCTTC
CDR3: CASSFGGRNYGYTF

V: TRBV13
D: NA
size: NA
J: TRBJ2-7
length: 14
DNA: TGTGCCAGCAGCTTCGGCCAGGCCCTTTACGAGCAGTACTTC
CDR3: CASSFGQALYEQYF

V: TRBV7-6
D: TRBD1
size: NA
J: TRBJ1-6
length: 15
DNA: TGTGCCAGCAGCGCTGGGACAGTAGGAATATCACCCCTCCACTTT
CDR3: CASSAGTVGISPLHF

V: TRBV5-4
D: NA
size: few
J: TRBJ2-2
length: 15
DNA: TGTGCCAGCAGCTTGTGGGGCAGCAGCACCGGGGAGCTGTTTTTT
CDR3: CASSLWGSSTGELFF

V: TRBV28
D: NA
size: few
J: TRBJ2-1
length: 17
DNA: TGTGCCAGCAAATTTAACGGGGGGCTTAAGGTGATACGGGAGCAGTTCTTC
CDR3: CASKFNGGLKVIREQFF

V: TRBV27
D: TRBD1
size: NA
J: TRBJ1-4
length: 17
DNA: TGTGCCAGCAGTTTATCACCTGGGGGACAGGTTGGTGAAAAACTGTTTTTT
CDR3: CASSLSPGGQVGEKLFF

V: TRBV30
D: NA
size: NA
J: TRBJ1-1
length: 12
DNA: TGTGCCTGGGCCCAGGGGCCCACTGAAGCTTTCTTT
CDR3: CAWAQGPTEAFF

V: TRBV5-1
D: TRBD2
size: once
J: TRBJ2-7
length: 15
DNA: TGCGCCAGCAGCTTGGAGCTAGCGGATACCTACGAGCAGTACTTC
CDR3: CASSLELADTYEQYF

V: TRBV10-3
D: TRBD2
size: NA
J: TRBJ2-1
length: 14
DNA: TGTGCCATCAGTGGACTAGCGGGGAATGATGAGCAGTTCTTC
CDR3: CAISGLAGNDEQFF

V: TRBV27
D: TRBD2
size: few
J: TRBJ2-1
length: 15
DNA: TGTGCCAGCAGTTTACGAGCGGGGGGTTACAATGAGCAGTTCTTC
CDR3: CASSLRAGGYNEQFF

V: TRBV4-2
D: TRBD1
size: NA
J: TRBJ2-5
length: 14
DNA: TGTGCCAGCAGCCAGACAGGGACCCAGGAGACCCAGTACTTC
CDR3: CASSQTGTQETQYF